The 3 T cell receptor beta chains presented below share a single source sample, sequenced in a study of T cells after yellow fever vaccination. MiXCR, run by TCRdb on the 5' RACE reads, gives a single entry per CDR3 protein. The sample records approximately 240,000 distinct CDR3 sequences, about 3.7% being singletons. This sample comprised PBMCs, obtained 15 days after the yellow fever booster vaccination. The receptor set was obtained from a man between 18 and 29 years old who received the YFV17D yellow fever vaccine.

This clonotype appeared many times. J is TRBJ2-5 and V is TRBV7-3; maybe TRBD1 (6 bases). CDR3 length equals 15 residues. Trimming pared 5 bases from V and 2 bases from J, leaving 15 bases between. CDR1 and CDR2 (germline): SGHTA, FQGTGA. The CDR3 loop is CASSKLGAPQETQYF. In DNA, the CDR3 is TGTGCCAGCAGCAAATTGGGGGCGCCGCAAGAGACCCAGTACTTC.

At least ten counts were recorded for this clonotype. This chain connects TRBV12-3 or TRBV12-4 to TRBJ2-1; 11 positions match TRBD2. V was pared by 7 bases and J by 6 bases, with 8 bases of the junction left unmatched. The CDR3 runs to 15 residues. CDR3 protein: CASTFSGGASNEQFF. The CDR3 DNA reads TGTGCCAGCACCTTTAGCGGGGGGGCCTCCAATGAGCAGTTCTTC.

This clonotype has a count of ten or more. The CDR3 DNA follows: TGTGCCAGCAGCTTAGTCACCGGACCCTACGAGCAGTACTTC. It encodes CASSLVTGPYEQYF. The V and J genes are TRBV7-2 and TRBJ2-7; D ambiguous. Deletions cut 1 base from V and 2 bases from J, with 9 bases between. This CDR3 has 14 residues. The V gene's germline CDR1 is SGHTA and CDR2 FQGNSA.